Below are 31 T cell receptor beta chains sequenced from a single sample in a study of TIL therapy for anti-PD-1-resistant metastatic lung cancer. The time point denotes: pre-treatment sample, taken before nivolumab and TIL therapy. Most excised metastases sampled were pleural nodules or supraclavicular lymph nodes. Sequencing used immunoSEQ v3. Assay: immunoSEQ multiplex PCR; the TCRdb copy retains only in-frame clones and omits some. Of 95,000 or so clones in the sample, 55% to 75% were seen once. This specimen was tumor tissue, taken at baseline. The receptor set was obtained from a person aged 25 to 79 with non-small cell lung cancer.

The V call is TRBV11-1, the J call TRBJ2-5; D is possibly TRBD2 (5 bases). V shed 5 bases and J shed 5 bases, with 12 bases lying between them. The germline gives CDR1 SGHAT, CDR2 FQDESV (reference sequence). This CDR3 comprises 13 residues. This chain's CDR3 is CASSPVALETQYF. The CDR3, as DNA: TGTGCCAGCAGCCCCGTAGCGCTGGAGACCCAGTACTTC.

This clone came up many times. The rearrangement joins TRBV9 to TRBJ2-2; D tentatively reads TRBD1 or TRBD2 (5 bases each). Germline V gives CDR1 SGDLS, CDR2 YYNGEE. The CDR3 totals 14 residues. V shed 4 bases and J shed 4 bases, with 11 bases lying between them. CDR3 DNA sequence: TGTGCCAGCAGCCCCTGGGACGGCACCGGGGAGCTGTTTTTT. Amino acids: CASSPWDGTGELFF. Filled out from reference TRBV9 and TRBJ2-2, the complete variable domain reads DSGVTQTPKHLITATGQRVTLRCSPRSGDLSVYWYQQSLDQGLQFLIQYYNGEERAKGNILERFSAQQFPDLHSELNLSSLELGDSALYFCASSPWDGTGELFFGEGSRLTVL.

J is TRBJ2-1 and V is TRBV14; 13 nucleotides match TRBD2. The CDR3 spans 16 residues. V was pared by 4 bases and J by 15 bases, with 15 bases of the junction left unmatched. Germline V gene data show CDR1 as SGHDN and CDR2 as FVKESK. Here the CDR3 reads CASSPAGTSGTSSGFF. The CDR3 DNA sequence: TGTGCCAGCAGCCCCGCCGGGACTAGCGGGACGAGCTCGGGGTTCTTC.

The V and J genes are TRBV7-2 and TRBJ1-4, with TRBD1 identical over 8 bases. Germline V CDR1 and CDR2: SGHTA, FQGNSA. The junction had 9 bases not matched to a gene; V was cut back by 5 bases and J by 4 bases. This CDR3 region has 16 residues. The CDR3 DNA sequence: TGTGCCAGCAGCAATAAAAGGGGACAGGATAATGAAAAACTGTTTTTT. Protein product: CASSNKRGQDNEKLFF.

The rearrangement uses TRBV5-1 and TRBJ2-3; D unclear. Between the trimmed V and J ends, which lost 4 bases and 7 bases, there was a span of 13 bases. CDR3 length: 13 amino acids. Germline V CDR1 and CDR2: SGHRS, YFSETQ. In DNA form, the CDR3 reads TGCGCCAGCAGCCACGAGTCCCTGTATACGCAGTATTTT. This encodes CASSHESLYTQYF. Based on the CDR3 plus reference TRBV5-1 and TRBJ2-3, the full variable domain is KAGVTQTPRYLIKTRGQQVTLSCSPISGHRSVSWYQQTPGQGLQFLFEYFSETQRNKGNFPGRFSGRQFSNSRSEMNVSTLELGDSALYLCASSHESLYTQYFGPGTRLTVL.

J is TRBJ1-1 and V is TRBV18, with D unresolved. The CDR3 is 15 residues long. The germline CDR1 and CDR2 sequences are KGHSH and LQKENI. Trimming shortened V by 2 bases and J by 1 base, and 11 bases separated the two germline ends. The CDR3 region is CASSPSEQTNTEAFF. The CDR3 nucleotides are TGTGCCAGCTCACCATCGGAACAGACGAACACTGAAGCTTTCTTT.

In this sample, this clone turned up many times. In DNA, the CDR3 is TGTGCCAGCAGCCAAGAGGGTCGGAAGGGTGGCTACGAGCAGTACTTC. Translating gives CASSQEGRKGGYEQYF. The chain links TRBV3-1 (or the pseudogene TRBV3-2) to TRBJ2-7; D ambiguous. Germline V gene data show CDR1 as LGHDT and CDR2 as YNNKEL (reference sequence). The length of the CDR3 is 16 residues. The V end was cut by 0 bases, the J end by 3 bases, with 15 bases between.

The chain recombines TRBV5-1 with TRBJ2-7; TRBD2 matches 8 bases. The CDR3 totals 15 residues. V dropped 1 base and J dropped 1; count of bases not matched to a gene: 4. Looked up from germline, CDR1 is SGHRS and CDR2 is YFSETQ. CDR3 nucleotide sequence: TGCGCCAGCAGCTTGCGAAGCGGGGGTTCCTACGAGCAGTACTTC. The encoded protein is CASSLRSGGSYEQYF. Full variable domain (missing parts from reference TRBV5-1 and TRBJ2-7): KAGVTQTPRYLIKTRGQQVTLSCSPISGHRSVSWYQQTPGQGLQFLFEYFSETQRNKGNFPGRFSGRQFSNSRSEMNVSTLELGDSALYLCASSLRSGGSYEQYFGPGTRLTVT.

The chain couples TRBV5-5 to TRBJ2-3; D may be TRBD2 (6 bases). V gave up 6 bases and J gave up 5 bases, with 19 bases separating them. The CDR3 extends over 15 amino acids. Germline CDR1 reads SGHKS; CDR2 reads YYEKEE (reference sequence). The CDR3 loop is CASNSWVGGQDTQYF. CDR3 nucleotide sequence: TGTGCCAGCAACTCTTGGGTAGGAGGGCAAGATACGCAGTATTTT.

This clone was seen a handful of times. J is TRBJ1-6 and V is TRBV27; D is unresolved. Per the germline V gene, CDR1 is MNHEY and CDR2 is SMNVEV (reference sequence). This CDR3 comprises 11 residues. The ends were cut back, 8 bases at V and 6 bases at J, with 5 bases in the middle. The CDR3 DNA sequence: TGTGCCAGCGGAATTAATTCACCCCTCCACTTT. It encodes CASGINSPLHF.

This clone was counted a few times. This chain links TRBV24-1 with TRBJ2-7; perhaps TRBD1 as D (6 bases). This CDR3 is 15 amino acids long. Germline values: CDR1 KGHDR, CDR2 SFDVKD. With 7 bases removed from V and 8 bases from J, the gap between germline ends came to 23 bases. The DNA for the CDR3 is TGTGCCACCAGGGGGGCAGAGGATACGACAAGCAAGCAGTACTTC. Translated: CATRGAEDTTSKQYF.

The CDR3 here is CAVEAGGNQETQYF. The CDR3 region has the DNA TGTGCCGTTGAGGCAGGGGGTAACCAAGAGACCCAGTACTTC. V usage is TRBV28 and J usage is TRBJ2-5; 7 bases line up with TRBD1. The trim removed 11 bases at V and 0 bases at J, leaving 9 bases unmatched. The CDR3 consists of 14 residues. Germline CDR1 is MDHEN and CDR2 is SYDVKM.

The CDR3 DNA is TGTGCCAGTAGTATAGGCGGCTCGACCTATGGCTACACCTTC. This gives the protein CASSIGGSTYGYTF. This sequence joins TRBV19 and TRBJ1-2, with D uncertain. CDR3 size: 14 residues. V was cut by 1 base and J by 4 bases, with 10 bases left in between. CDR1 is LNHDA and CDR2 is SQIVND in the germline V gene (reference sequence).

The chain joins TRBV28 to TRBJ1-1; 12 bases are a match to TRBD1. The CDR3 is 16 residues long. Germline V lookup: CDR1 MDHEN, CDR2 SYDVKM. V lost 6 bases and J lost 1; bases outside the gene matches: 6. CDR3 region: CASRGGTGGRNTEAFF. The DNA of the CDR3 is TGTGCCAGCAGAGGGGGGACAGGGGGCCGGAACACTGAAGCTTTCTTT.

In regard to this clone: The same CDR3 also results from other DNA sequences found in this sample. V usage is TRBV5-1 and J usage is TRBJ2-1; the match to TRBD2 covers 10 bases. Per germline, CDR1 SGHRS and CDR2 YFSETQ. CDR3 length: 15 amino acids. Trimming took 0 bases from V and 5 from J; bases not matched to a gene: 2. Here the CDR3 DNA reads TGCGCCAGCAGCTTGGTTCTAGCGGGGGACAATGAGCAGTTCTTC. It yields the protein CASSLVLAGDNEQFF.

In DNA, the CDR3 is TGTGCCAGCAGACTCCGGCAGGGACATGGCTACACCTTC. This translates into CASRLRQGHGYTF. The chain has TRBV28 and TRBJ1-2; TRBD1 might be the D (5 bases). The germline CDR1 and CDR2 sequences are MDHEN and SYDVKM. With 6 bases removed from V and 6 bases from J, the gap between germline ends came to 14 bases. The CDR3 is made up of 13 amino acids.

The chain uses TRBV18 and TRBJ1-5; no firm D call. The germline gives CDR1 KGHSH, CDR2 LQKENI. Trimming took 2 bases from V and 0 from J, leaving 5 bases between them. The CDR3 has 14 amino acids. The CDR3 sequence is CASSPGYSNQPQHF. Written as DNA, the CDR3 is TGTGCCAGCTCACCAGGTTATAGCAATCAGCCCCAGCATTTT.

Here the CDR3 DNA reads TGTGCCAGCAGTTTCACAGGGGGTCCAAATCAGCCCCAGCATTTT. Translating gives CASSFTGGPNQPQHF. The genes are TRBV28 and TRBJ1-5; 8 bases match TRBD1. V trimming: 3 bases; J trimming: 4 bases; junction bases outside the gene matches: 5. Germline V gene data show CDR1 as MDHEN and CDR2 as SYDVKM. The CDR3 consists of 15 residues.

J is TRBJ2-5 and V is TRBV29-1; TRBD1 might be the D (6 bases). V shed 2 bases and J shed 0 bases, with 10 bases lying between them. From germline, CDR1 is SQVTM and CDR2 ANQGSEA. This CDR3 has 14 residues. The DNA of the CDR3 is TGCAGCGTTGAAAGACAGGTCCACCAAGAGACCCAGTACTTC. Residues: CSVERQVHQETQYF.

The V gene is TRBV4-1, the J gene TRBJ1-2, with a weak D call TRBD1 (5 bases). This CDR3 spans 15 amino acids. Germline V gene sequence: CDR1 MGHRA, CDR2 YSYEKL. Trimming took 4 bases from V and 2 from J, leaving 14 bases between them. This CDR3 is CASSPQRRGNYGYTF. The CDR3 bases are TGCGCCAGCAGCCCCCAACGACGGGGGAACTATGGCTACACCTTC.

This rearrangement joins TRBV19 to TRBJ1-2, with D hard to call. CDR1 is LNHDA, CDR2 SQIVND, per germline (reference sequence). The CDR3 sequence is 11 residues long. Trimming took 5 bases from V and 2 from J, leaving 3 bases between them. CDR3 residues: CASSANYGYTF. Here the CDR3 DNA reads TGTGCCAGTAGTGCGAACTATGGCTACACCTTC.

V usage is TRBV28 and J usage is TRBJ1-1, with 7 bases lining up with TRBD1. Trimming removed 2 bases from V and 14 bases from J; junction bases left unmatched: 5. The CDR3 has 11 residues. In germline, CDR1 is MDHEN, CDR2 SYDVKM. The CDR3 reads CASSLRGRRFF. CDR3 DNA sequence: TGTGCCAGCAGTTTAAGGGGGCGTAGGTTCTTT.

The J gene is TRBJ2-3, the V gene TRBV11-1; no clear D. With 2 bases removed from V and 7 bases from J, the gap between germline ends came to 7 bases. Germline lookup yields CDR1 SGHAT and CDR2 FQDESV (reference sequence). This CDR3 comprises 12 residues. In nucleotides, the CDR3 is TGTGCCAGCAGCTTATCAGAAAATACGCAGTATTTT. Translating gives CASSLSENTQYF.

The V gene is TRBV6-1, the J gene TRBJ2-3; no clear D gene. The germline CDR1 and CDR2 sequences are MNHNS and SASEGT. This CDR3 is built from 14 residues. With 3 bases removed from V and 7 bases from J, the gap between germline ends came to 14 bases. CDR3 sequence (DNA): TGTGCCAGCAGTGACCGACATGAAACTCATACGCAGTATTTT. Residues: CASSDRHETHTQYF.

V usage is TRBV6-5 and J usage is TRBJ2-7; a possible D gene is TRBD1 (6 bases). Germline assignment: CDR1 MNHEY and CDR2 SVGAGI. The germline V and J ends were trimmed by 6 bases and 1 base, with 13 bases remaining between them. This CDR3 has 14 amino acids. CDR3 nucleotides: TGTGCCAGCAGGGTAAACAGGGCTTCCTACGAGCAGTACTTC. It encodes CASRVNRASYEQYF.

There are a few counts of this clone. V is TRBV3-1 (or the pseudogene TRBV3-2) and J is TRBJ2-3; D is ambiguous. Germline CDR1 reads LGHDT; CDR2 reads YNNKEL (reference sequence). The CDR3 is made up of 14 amino acids. V was trimmed by 8 bases and J by 4 bases, leaving 16 bases between them. The CDR3 DNA reads as TGTGCCAGCGTCCCCCCTGGGTCCCCAGATACGCAGTATTTT. The encoded protein is CASVPPGSPDTQYF.

This clone was detected only a few times. V and J are TRBV28 and TRBJ2-7; tentative D call: TRBD1 (5 bases). The germline gives CDR1 MDHEN, CDR2 SYDVKM. The CDR3 loop spans 14 amino acids. Trimming removed 1 base from V and 2 bases from J, with 9 bases in between. The CDR3 loop reads CASSLYRRTYEQYF. The CDR3 nucleotides are TGTGCCAGCAGTTTATACAGGCGAACCTACGAGCAGTACTTC.

The chain uses TRBV3-1 (or the pseudogene TRBV3-2) and TRBJ2-7; no firm D call. The germline V gene encodes CDR1 LGHDT and CDR2 YNNKEL (reference sequence). The length of the CDR3 is 14 residues. V dropped 2 bases and J dropped 1 base, with 9 bases sitting between them. DNA of the CDR3: TGTGCCAGCAGCCAACAAACCCCTTCCTACGAGCAGTACTTC. Translation: CASSQQTPSYEQYF.

J is TRBJ1-1 and V is TRBV2; no clear D gene. V was clipped by 0 bases and J by 5 bases, with 10 bases between them. Germline V gene sequence: CDR1 SNHLY, CDR2 FYNNEI. This CDR3 region has 14 residues. CDR3 amino acids: CASSEALGGTEAFF. CDR3 DNA sequence: TGTGCCAGCAGTGAAGCTCTTGGAGGGACTGAAGCTTTCTTT.

This clone occurred a few times. The chain combines TRBV19 with TRBJ2-2; 10 bases align to TRBD1. The CDR3 is 14 residues long. Germline values: CDR1 LNHDA, CDR2 SQIVND (reference sequence). J lost 4 bases, V lost 9 bases, and 5 bases had no gene match. The CDR3 protein is CASWDRGGTGELFF. CDR3 bases: TGTGCCAGCTGGGACAGGGGCGGCACCGGGGAGCTGTTTTTT.

The genes are TRBV6-5 and TRBJ2-7, with D perhaps given as TRBD1 or TRBD2 (6 bases each). Trimming pared 0 bases from V and 5 bases from J, leaving 14 bases between. CDR1 is MNHEY and CDR2 is SVGAGI in the germline V gene. The CDR3 covers 15 residues. CDR3 region: CASSYSGGLSNEQYF. CDR3 sequence (DNA): TGTGCCAGCAGTTACTCTGGGGGGCTGAGTAACGAGCAGTACTTC.